The sequence of this T cell receptor beta chain was determined in a study of blood T cell repertoires in COVID-19. Study in general: The United States, Italy and Spain supplied acute and convalescent COVID-19 samples.

The germline V gene has CDR1 LGHDT and CDR2 YNNKEL (reference sequence). V trimming: 4 bases; J trimming: 5 bases; junction bases outside the gene matches: 3. CDR3 size: 14 residues. Per the study methods: Nucleated cell counts were estimated from reference gene primer amplification. Data came from immunoSEQ multiplex PCR; TCRdb stores just in-frame clones and leaves some out. V and J calls and clone size follow that table, whereas D and trimming were derived from the DNA. Found here are approximately 240,000 clones, approximately 80% of them singletons; the top ten hold around 6.4%. The sequence was collected from a woman in her sixties or seventies with active or convalescent COVID-19. The V and J genes are TRBV3-1 (or the pseudogene TRBV3-2) and TRBJ1-2; 11 bases line up with TRBD1. The sample comprised peripheral blood. The CDR3 DNA follows: TGTGCCAGCAGCCCCGGACAGGGGGCGTATGGCTACACCTTC. It specifies CASSPGQGAYGYTF.